The text below deals with one TCR beta chain. The data stem from a study of blood T cell repertoires in COVID-19. Overall study context: Samples representing acute and convalescent COVID-19 were sourced from the United States, Italy and Spain. Nucleic acid was either cDNA or gDNA, and it came from T cells, B-cell-depleted T cells, or PBMCs.

In the original processing: Estimated nucleated cell counts came from reference gene primer amplification. The data were produced by immunoSEQ multiplex PCR, yet TCRdb's version contains in-frame clones alone and is incomplete. That table furnishes V, J and clone size, whereas the DNA furnished D and trimming. The table has 330,000 or so clones, more than 75% seen once; the top ten hold 2.5% to 3.5%. V lost 0 bases and J lost 1, with 11 bases in between. The germline V gene has CDR1 SGHDT and CDR2 YYEEEE. The CDR3 totals 16 residues. Sequencing was carried out using PBMCs or T cells enriched from blood (not recorded which). The genes are TRBV5-6 and TRBJ2-4; D possibly corresponds to TRBD2 (6 bases). This TCR was recovered from a woman in her 30s who had recovered from COVID-19. In DNA, the CDR3 is TGTGCCAGCAGCTTGGGACTAGAGAATGCCAAAAACATTCAGTACTTC. This gives the protein CASSLGLENAKNIQYF.